The 26 T cell receptor beta chains in this list originate from one sample, sequenced in a study of shared clonotypes between healthy human individuals. Method: immunoSEQ multiplex PCR; TCRdb's copy keeps in-frame clones and lacks some. The sample includes about 1.4 million clones, approximately 96% seen only once; the top ten take roughly 1.1%. The source material was naive CD4+ T cells sorted from blood. Stated subset: CD45RA+ positively selected. These receptors were obtained from a man aged 30 to 45 in good health.

The rearrangement links TRBV28 to TRBJ2-7; 8 bases match TRBD2. Germline-derived CDR1 and CDR2 are MDHEN and SYDVKM. V lost 4 bases to trimming and J lost 4 bases; unmatched junction nucleotides: 12. The CDR3 consists of 16 residues. The CDR3 here is CASSSSSGSSVYEQYF. In DNA, the CDR3 is TGTGCCAGCAGTTCATCAAGCGGGAGCTCGGTGTACGAGCAGTACTTC.

The genes are TRBV5-1 and TRBJ1-2, with D tentatively TRBD1 (6 bases). The CDR3 consists of 16 residues. In germline, CDR1 is SGHRS, CDR2 YFSETQ. V shed 4 bases and J shed 1 base, with 17 bases lying between them. This CDR3 is CASSRTEYRDNYGYTF. Written as DNA, the CDR3 is TGCGCCAGCAGCAGGACAGAGTACAGAGATAACTATGGCTACACCTTC.

This chain links TRBV28 with TRBJ2-7; 11 bases are shared with TRBD1. V trimming: 5 bases; J trimming: 7 bases; junction bases outside the gene matches: 13. CDR1 MDHEN and CDR2 SYDVKM come from the germline V gene. The CDR3 is 16 residues long. The chain's CDR3 is CASSPPGTGGFGEQYF. CDR3 nucleotides: TGTGCCAGCAGTCCGCCGGGGACAGGGGGGTTCGGGGAGCAGTACTTC.

In DNA form, the CDR3 reads TGTGCCAGCAGCTCAGGACTAGCGGGAGGAATGTACGAGCAGTACTTC. This sequence encodes CASSSGLAGGMYEQYF. The chain is built from TRBV5-4 and TRBJ2-7, with TRBD2 matching over 14 bases. CDR1 and CDR2 from the germline V gene are SGHNT and YYREEE (reference sequence). The CDR3 extends over 16 amino acids. The trim removed 3 bases at V and 4 bases at J, leaving 6 bases unmatched.

The CDR3 is CASSEWTTLYEQYF. The CDR3 DNA reads as TGTGCCAGCAGTGAGTGGACTACTCTCTACGAGCAGTACTTC. This chain uses TRBV6-1 with TRBJ2-7, with D possibly being TRBD2 (6 bases). CDR1 MNHNS and CDR2 SASEGT come from the germline V gene. The germline V and J ends were trimmed by 3 bases and 3 bases, with 12 bases remaining between them. The CDR3 spans 14 residues.

About this clone: Other DNA sequences within the sample encode an identical CDR3. The chain recombines TRBV5-1 with TRBJ2-2; D remains ambiguous. The V gene lost 2 bases and the J gene lost 1 base, with 9 bases spanning the gap. The CDR3 spans 15 residues. Germline V lookup: CDR1 SGHRS, CDR2 YFSETQ. CDR3 coding DNA: TGCGCCAGCAGCTTAGGGCGCGGGAACACCGGGGAGCTGTTTTTT. Translation: CASSLGRGNTGELFF.

The chain combines TRBV7-9 with TRBJ2-2, with TRBD1 matching over 8 bases. The CDR3 extends over 16 amino acids. CDR1 and CDR2 (germline): SEHNR, FQNEAQ (reference sequence). V lost 5 bases to trimming and J lost 1 base; unmatched junction nucleotides: 6. The CDR3 is CASSRGGQGNTGELFF. The CDR3 nucleotides read TGTGCCAGCAGCCGGGGCGGACAGGGGAACACCGGGGAGCTGTTTTTT.

The V gene is TRBV27, the J gene TRBJ2-2; TRBD1 aligns across 8 bases. Germline CDR1 reads MNHEY; CDR2 reads SMNVEV (reference sequence). The CDR3 runs to 13 residues. With 6 bases clipped from V and 6 bases from J, the junction kept 3 bases outside the gene matches. CDR3 residues: CASRNRGAGELFF. The DNA of the CDR3 is TGTGCCAGCAGGAACAGGGGGGCCGGGGAGCTGTTTTTT.

On this clone itself: Other DNA sequences in this specimen translate into the identical CDR3. J is TRBJ2-7 and V is TRBV5-1; D possibly corresponds to TRBD1 (6 bases). V lost 3 bases and J lost 4, with 8 bases in between. The CDR3 runs to 12 residues. Germline loops: CDR1 SGHRS, CDR2 YFSETQ. CDR3 sequence (DNA): TGCGCCAGCAGCTCTGGACAGTACGAGCAGTACTTC. Protein product: CASSSGQYEQYF.

The chain carries TRBV6-5 and TRBJ2-7; the D gene is possibly TRBD1 (5 bases). Germline values: CDR1 MNHEY, CDR2 SVGAGI. V shed 6 bases and J shed 0 bases, with 9 bases lying between them. The CDR3 is made up of 13 amino acids. The CDR3 DNA reads as TGTGCCAGCAGCCTGACAGTCTCCTACGAGCAGTACTTC. It specifies CASSLTVSYEQYF.

The genes are TRBV6-5 and TRBJ2-3; 11 bases fit TRBD1. CDR3 length: 14 residues. Germline CDR1 reads MNHEY; CDR2 reads SVGAGI. Trimming removed 6 bases from V and 5 bases from J; junction bases left unmatched: 4. The CDR3 loop reads CASSWTGGIDTQYF. The CDR3 DNA reads as TGTGCCAGCAGCTGGACAGGGGGCATAGATACGCAGTATTTT.

The V and J genes are TRBV6-5 and TRBJ2-1; weak D call: TRBD2 (6 bases). V was trimmed by 4 bases and J by 8 bases, leaving 18 bases between them. CDR1 is MNHEY and CDR2 is SVGAGI in the germline V gene. There are 15 residues in the CDR3. In DNA, the CDR3 is TGTGCCAGCAGTTCGGAACGAAGTTGGGAGGATGAGCAGTTCTTC. It is translated as CASSSERSWEDEQFF.

The CDR3 sequence is CAWIWGNTGELFF. The CDR3 coding sequence is TGTGCCTGGATTTGGGGTAACACCGGGGAGCTGTTTTTT. The gene calls are TRBV30 and TRBJ2-2; D not resolved. The length of the CDR3 is 13 residues. V lost 4 bases and J 2 bases, leaving 8 bases between the germline ends. Germline V lookup: CDR1 GTSNPN, CDR2 SVGIG (reference sequence). The variable domain in full, completed from reference TRBV30 and TRBJ2-2, reads SQTIHQWPATLVQPVGSPLSLECTVEGTSNPNLYWYRQAAGRGLQLLFYSVGIGQISSEVPQNLSASRPQDRQFILSSKKLLLSDSGFYLCAWIWGNTGELFFGEGSRLTVL.

This clone has a single count. V usage is TRBV30 and J usage is TRBJ1-5; D call uncertain. V was trimmed by 5 bases and J by 5 bases, leaving 10 bases between them. Germline V CDR1 and CDR2: GTSNPN, SVGIG (reference sequence). The CDR3 loop spans 12 amino acids. The CDR3, as DNA: TGTGCCTGGGGGTCGGGGTATCAGCCCCAGCATTTT. Translating it yields CAWGSGYQPQHF.

In its sample, this clone was seen once. The chain links TRBV9 to TRBJ1-2; TRBD1 is a possible D gene (6 bases). Germline values: CDR1 SGDLS, CDR2 YYNGEE. The germline V and J ends were trimmed by 3 bases and 4 bases, with 16 bases remaining between them. The CDR3 covers 15 residues. The CDR3: CASSAVDRASYGYTF. The CDR3 DNA sequence: TGTGCCAGCAGCGCAGTGGACAGAGCTTCCTATGGCTACACCTTC.

V usage is TRBV5-6 and J usage is TRBJ1-1; no clear D gene. The V gene lost 6 bases and the J gene lost 0 bases, with 9 bases spanning the gap. This CDR3 is built from 13 residues. The germline gives CDR1 SGHDT, CDR2 YYEEEE. The CDR3 protein is CASTWGVNTEAFF. DNA of the CDR3: TGTGCCAGCACCTGGGGTGTGAACACTGAAGCTTTCTTT.

The chain links TRBV5-4 to TRBJ2-2; D is perhaps TRBD1 or TRBD2 (5 bases each). The V gene's germline CDR1 is SGHNT and CDR2 YYREEE (reference sequence). This CDR3 region has 15 residues. Trimming pared 2 bases from V and 5 bases from J, leaving 13 bases between. In DNA form, the CDR3 reads TGTGCCAGCAGCTTCCGGGACCCTGGAACCGGGGAGCTGTTTTTT. As protein: CASSFRDPGTGELFF.

This chain links TRBV5-5 with TRBJ2-1; D may match TRBD1 or TRBD2 (5 bases each). The germline V gene encodes CDR1 SGHKS and CDR2 YYEKEE (reference sequence). Trimming took 1 base from V and 8 from J, leaving 16 bases between them. The length of the CDR3 is 15 residues. The CDR3 DNA reads TGTGCCAGCAGCTTGTCTGTGGGGGATGAAGATGAGCAGTTCTTC. Protein: CASSLSVGDEDEQFF.

The chain uses TRBV7-9 and TRBJ2-2; D ambiguous. This CDR3 spans 12 amino acids. Germline CDR1 and CDR2: SEHNR and FQNEAQ (reference sequence). V lost 5 bases and J lost 4, with 5 bases in between. The CDR3 bases are TGTGCCAGCAGCCCAGTCACCGGGGAGCTGTTTTTT. It translates to CASSPVTGELFF.

This sequence joins TRBV7-2 and TRBJ2-1, with 9 bases that match TRBD1. Trimming removed 5 bases from V and 0 bases from J; junction bases left unmatched: 8. This CDR3 is built from 17 residues. Germline values: CDR1 SGHTA, CDR2 FQGNSA. CDR3 bases: TGTGCCAGCAGCACAAGGACAGGGGCGAGCTCCTACAATGAGCAGTTCTTC. Protein: CASSTRTGASSYNEQFF.

The gene calls are TRBV9 and TRBJ2-3; 11 bases are shared with TRBD1. The V and J ends lost 4 bases and 3 bases, in that order; junction bases with no gene match: 7. Germline CDR1 reads SGDLS; CDR2 reads YYNGEE. CDR3 length: 16 amino acids. CDR3 sequence (DNA): TGTGCCAGCAGCCCCCGTGGGACAGGGGGTACAGATACGCAGTATTTT. Translating gives CASSPRGTGGTDTQYF. The whole variable domain, remainder taken from reference TRBV9 and TRBJ2-3, is DSGVTQTPKHLITATGQRVTLRCSPRSGDLSVYWYQQSLDQGLQFLIQYYNGEERAKGNILERFSAQQFPDLHSELNLSSLELGDSALYFCASSPRGTGGTDTQYFGPGTRLTVL.

The CDR3 DNA reads TGTGCCAGCAGCGTAGAACTGGGGAGGGTAGCGTTCTTC. It specifies CASSVELGRVAFF. V is TRBV9 and J is TRBJ2-1, with 7 bases identical to TRBD2. V was clipped by 0 bases and J by 15 bases; unmatched bases: 9. CDR3 length: 13 amino acids. The germline V gene has CDR1 SGDLS and CDR2 YYNGEE.

The genes are TRBV9 and TRBJ2-4; D assignment may be TRBD1 or TRBD2 (6 bases each). In germline, CDR1 is SGDLS, CDR2 YYNGEE. The germline V and J ends were trimmed by 0 bases and 1 base, with 23 bases remaining between them. The CDR3 is made up of 20 amino acids. This CDR3 is CASSVDPGARGPWAKNIQYF. The CDR3 DNA reads as TGTGCCAGCAGCGTAGATCCGGGGGCGCGGGGTCCCTGGGCCAAAAACATTCAGTACTTC.

J is TRBJ1-1 and V is TRBV7-8; possible D gene TRBD1, 6 bases. Trimming took 3 bases from V and 3 from J, leaving 11 bases between them. CDR1 SGHVS and CDR2 FQNEAQ come from the germline V gene. The CDR3 contains 14 residues. The CDR3 here is CASSFGGGHTEAFF. As DNA, the CDR3 is TGTGCCAGCAGCTTCGGGGGGGGCCACACTGAAGCTTTCTTT.

This clone has just one count. The chain uses TRBV28 and TRBJ1-5, with 10 bases identical to TRBD1. The CDR3 totals 18 residues. Germline values: CDR1 MDHEN, CDR2 SYDVKM. J was trimmed by 0 bases and V by 5 bases; bases with no gene match: 10. CDR3 sequence: CASSLTGTGVYSNQPQHF. CDR3 in DNA: TGTGCCAGCAGTCTAACCGGGACAGGGGTCTATAGCAATCAGCCCCAGCATTTT.

The chain uses TRBV10-1 and TRBJ2-1; D could derive from TRBD1 or TRBD2 (5 bases each). Trimming cost V 6 bases and J 4 bases, with 16 bases left between them. This CDR3 has 15 residues. Germline V gene sequence: CDR1 WNHNN, CDR2 SYGVQD (reference sequence). The CDR3 region is CASSEGTRAYNEQFF. The CDR3 bases are TGCGCCAGCAGCGAAGGGACCAGGGCTTACAATGAGCAGTTCTTC.